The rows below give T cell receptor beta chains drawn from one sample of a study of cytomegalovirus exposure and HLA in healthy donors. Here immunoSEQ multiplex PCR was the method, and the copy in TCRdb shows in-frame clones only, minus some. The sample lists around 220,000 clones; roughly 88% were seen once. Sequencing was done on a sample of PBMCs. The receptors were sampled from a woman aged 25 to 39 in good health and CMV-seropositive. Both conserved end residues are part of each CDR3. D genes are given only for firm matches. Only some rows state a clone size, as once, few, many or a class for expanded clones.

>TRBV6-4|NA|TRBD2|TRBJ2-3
TGTGCCAGCAGTGAACAGACTAGCGGGAGTGATACGCAGTATTTT
CASSEQTSGSDTQYF
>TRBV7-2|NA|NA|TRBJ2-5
TGTGCCAGCAGAACATCGGCCGGGGGGCAGACCCAGTACTTC
CASRTSAGGQTQYF
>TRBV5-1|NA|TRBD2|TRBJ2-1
TGCGCCAGCAAAGCGGGAGGGCCAGGTGAGCAGTTCTTC
CASKAGGPGEQFF
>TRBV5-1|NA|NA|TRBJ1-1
TGCGCCAGCAGCTTGGTCTCCCCGGGTAATACTGAAGCTTTCTTT
CASSLVSPGNTEAFF
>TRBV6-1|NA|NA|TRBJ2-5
TGTGCCAGCAGTGAAGGTTTATCCGGGGGCCAAGAGACCCAGTACTTC
CASSEGLSGGQETQYF
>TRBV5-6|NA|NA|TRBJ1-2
TGTGCCAGCAGCTTGGCCGGGACCCCCTATGGCTACACCTTC
CASSLAGTPYGYTF
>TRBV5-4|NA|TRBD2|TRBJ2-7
TGTGCCAGCAGCTCCGGGACTAGCGGGAGCTCCTACGAGCAGTACTTC
CASSSGTSGSSYEQYF
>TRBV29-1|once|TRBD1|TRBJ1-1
TGCAGCGTTGAAGGATTGGACAGGGCTAAGGCCACTGAAGCTTTCTTT
CSVEGLDRAKATEAFF
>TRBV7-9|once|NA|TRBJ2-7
TGTGCCAGCAGCTTAGTTACCGGGTCCTACGAGCAGTACTTC
CASSLVTGSYEQYF
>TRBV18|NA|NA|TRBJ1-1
TGTGCCAGCTCACCAGCCACTGAAGCTTTCTTT
CASSPATEAFF
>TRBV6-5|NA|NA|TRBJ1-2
TGTGCCAGCAGGAAACAGGGTGGTGGCTACACCTTC
CASRKQGGGYTF
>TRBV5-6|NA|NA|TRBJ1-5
TGTGCCAGCAGCTTGGCAAGGGACGACTATCAGCCCCAGCATTTT
CASSLARDDYQPQHF
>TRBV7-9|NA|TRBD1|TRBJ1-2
TGTGCCAGCAGCTTCCCGACAGGGTTGAAAGGCTACACCTTC
CASSFPTGLKGYTF
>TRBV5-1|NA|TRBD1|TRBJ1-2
TGCGCCAGCAGCACCGGGACAGACTATGGCTACACCTTC
CASSTGTDYGYTF
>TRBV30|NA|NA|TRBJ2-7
TGTGCCTGGAGGGAGGGGGGCTACGAGCAGTACTTC
CAWREGGYEQYF
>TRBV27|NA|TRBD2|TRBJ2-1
TGTGCCAGCGGCCGGGGGGGTTCGAATGAGCAGTTCTTC
CASGRGGSNEQFF
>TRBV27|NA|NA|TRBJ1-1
TGTGCCAGCAGTTTGTTCGGTGGCACTGAAGCTTTCTTT
CASSLFGGTEAFF
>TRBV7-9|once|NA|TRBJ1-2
TGTGCCAGCAGCTTCTCAGAAAGCCTTTATGGCTACACCTTC
CASSFSESLYGYTF
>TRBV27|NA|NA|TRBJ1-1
TGTGCCAGCTTTTCGAACACTGAAGCTTTCTTT
CASFSNTEAFF
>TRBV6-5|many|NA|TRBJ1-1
TGTGCCAGCCGACAGCTCCGGAACACTGAAGCTTTCTTT
CASRQLRNTEAFF
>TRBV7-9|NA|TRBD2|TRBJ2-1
TGTGCCAGCAGCTTTAGCGGGAGCAATGAGCAGTTCTTC
CASSFSGSNEQFF
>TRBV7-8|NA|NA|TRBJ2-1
TGTGCCAGCAGCTTATCGGACATGAAGGTCTTC
CASSLSDMKVF
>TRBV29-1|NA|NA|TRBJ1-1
TGCAGCGTTCCGAAGGCGGGGTTCCCTGAAGCTTTCTTT
CSVPKAGFPEAFF
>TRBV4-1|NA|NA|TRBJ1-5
TGCGCCAGCAGCCAAGGGGGTTATCCTAGCAATCAGCCCCAGCATTTT
CASSQGGYPSNQPQHF
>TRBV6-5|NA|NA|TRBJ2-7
TGTGCCAGCAGTTACTCTGGGGACAAGGTGGGCTACGAGCAGTACTTC
CASSYSGDKVGYEQYF
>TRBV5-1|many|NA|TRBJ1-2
TGCGCCAGCAGGGCCCACTATGGCTACACCTTC
CASRAHYGYTF